The next 25 T cell receptor beta chains were all read from a single sample in a study of OX40 agonist ivuxolimab in advanced cancers. Measured with immunoSEQ multiplex PCR; TCRdb has only the in-frame clones, and not every one. This table holds fewer than 85,000 clones, around nine tenths found once. Sequenced here: CD4+ or CD8+ T cells sorted from blood, sampled in a trial of the OX40 agonist ivuxolimab. These TCRs come from an adult with an advanced solid tumor such as melanoma, head and neck, liver or kidney cancer.

The rearrangement uses TRBV11-2 and TRBJ1-5; possible D gene TRBD1, 6 bases. V shed 0 bases and J shed 9 bases, with 12 bases lying between them. The germline V gene has CDR1 SGHAT and CDR2 FQNNGV. The CDR3 runs to 14 residues. The CDR3 region has the DNA TGTGCCAGCAGCTTAGAGGGGGGCGGGCGGCCCCAGCATTTT. Translating it yields CASSLEGGGRPQHF.

J is TRBJ2-3 and V is TRBV7-8; tentative D call: TRBD2 (7 bases). Germline V lookup: CDR1 SGHVS, CDR2 FQNEAQ. The germline V and J ends were trimmed by 0 bases and 2 bases, with 12 bases remaining between them. The length of the CDR3 is 16 residues. The CDR3 DNA follows: TGTGCCAGCAGCTTAGCCGTGGGGGGGCACACAGATACGCAGTATTTT. Amino acid sequence: CASSLAVGGHTDTQYF.

This clone was picked up one time. The J gene is TRBJ2-1, the V gene TRBV7-2; D may be TRBD1 or TRBD2 (6 bases each). In germline, CDR1 is SGHTA, CDR2 FQGNSA. This CDR3 region has 13 residues. Trimming shortened V by 4 bases and J by 8 bases, and 12 bases separated the two germline ends. The CDR3: CASSYPGGYEQFF. The DNA for the CDR3 is TGTGCCAGCAGCTACCCCGGGGGCTATGAGCAGTTCTTC.

This rearrangement joins TRBV5-6 to TRBJ2-3, with 8 bases fitting TRBD2. CDR3 size: 14 residues. In germline, CDR1 is SGHDT, CDR2 YYEEEE. The V gene end was trimmed by 4 bases and the J gene end by 2 bases; junction bases not matched to a gene: 3. The CDR3 spells CASSPGLATDTQYF. CDR3 nucleotide sequence: TGTGCCAGCAGCCCTGGACTAGCCACAGATACGCAGTATTTT.

This rearrangement joins TRBV7-9 to TRBJ1-5; 7 bases fit TRBD1. Trimming removed 8 bases from V and 2 bases from J; junction bases left unmatched: 3. This CDR3 region has 13 residues. CDR1 is SEHNR and CDR2 is FQNEAQ in the germline V gene (reference sequence). The CDR3 here is CASQGTGNQPQHF. The CDR3 DNA reads TGTGCCAGCCAAGGGACAGGCAATCAGCCCCAGCATTTT.

As regards this clone: Other DNA sequences of this sample code for an identical CDR3. The V and J genes are TRBV5-1 and TRBJ1-3, with TRBD1 matching over 7 bases. The CDR3 is 15 amino acids. CDR1 and CDR2 (germline): SGHRS, YFSETQ. The V segment lost 0 bases and the J segment 4 bases; nucleotides outside the gene matches: 4. The CDR3 loop is CASSLETGSGNTIYF. CDR3 nucleotide sequence: TGCGCCAGCAGCTTGGAGACAGGGTCCGGAAACACCATATATTTT.

This clone was counted only a few times. The chain couples TRBV6-6 to TRBJ2-1, with no clear D. The CDR3 has 13 amino acids. CDR1 is MNHNY and CDR2 is SVGAGI in the germline V gene (reference sequence). V was cut by 5 bases and J by 8 bases, with 13 bases left in between. The DNA for the CDR3 is TGTGCCAGCAGTCGAGAAGATCCCCATGAGCAGTTCTTC. Protein: CASSREDPHEQFF.

This clone was observed once. The chain combines TRBV19 with TRBJ1-6; TRBD1 matches 10 bases. J lost 10 bases, V lost 5 bases, and 5 bases had no gene match. The CDR3 totals 14 residues. Germline V gene data show CDR1 as LNHDA and CDR2 as SQIVND (reference sequence). The CDR3 nucleotides read TGTGCCAGTAGTTCCGGGACAGGGGAATCACCCCTCCACTTT. This encodes CASSSGTGESPLHF.

The chain is built from TRBV18 and TRBJ1-3; D is unresolved. The CDR3 is 15 amino acids. Germline V gene sequence: CDR1 KGHSH, CDR2 LQKENI. V dropped 1 base and J dropped 0 bases, with 7 bases sitting between them. The CDR3 sequence: CASSPRPDSGNTIYF. CDR3 DNA sequence: TGTGCCAGCTCACCACGCCCAGACTCTGGAAACACCATATATTTT.

This clone was seen only once. This chain joins TRBV7-8 and TRBJ1-5; D may be TRBD1 (5 bases). This CDR3 has 15 residues. The germline V gene encodes CDR1 SGHVS and CDR2 FQNEAQ. Trimming left V 5 bases short and J 0 bases short, with 11 bases between. The CDR3 is CASSPSGISNQPQHF. The CDR3 region has the DNA TGTGCCAGCAGCCCCTCAGGGATTAGCAATCAGCCCCAGCATTTT.

The rearrangement links TRBV2 to TRBJ1-2; D not resolved. Trimming shortened V by 4 bases and J by 2 bases, and 2 bases separated the two germline ends. CDR3 length: 11 residues. CDR1 is SNHLY and CDR2 is FYNNEI in the germline V gene. CDR3 sequence (DNA): TGTGCCAGCAGTGGAAACTATGGCTACACCTTC. Translating it yields CASSGNYGYTF.

The CDR3 coding sequence is TGCAGCGTTGTCGGAGGGGCGAACACTGAAGCTTTCTTT. Translation: CSVVGGANTEAFF. This sequence joins TRBV29-1 and TRBJ1-1; D might be TRBD1 (5 bases). The V gene's germline CDR1 is SQVTM and CDR2 ANQGSEA. This CDR3 comprises 13 residues. V gave up 4 bases and J gave up 1 base, with 10 bases separating them. Full variable domain (missing parts from reference TRBV29-1 and TRBJ1-1): SAVISQKPSRDICQRGTSLTIQCQVDSQVTMMFWYRQQPGQSLTLIATANQGSEATYESGFVIDKFPISRPNLTFSTLTVSNMSPEDSSIYLCSVVGGANTEAFFGQGTRLTVV.

V is TRBV2 and J is TRBJ2-2; the D gene is possibly TRBD2 (6 bases). V gave up 8 bases and J gave up 1 base, with 11 bases separating them. CDR1 and CDR2 (germline): SNHLY, FYNNEI. This CDR3 is built from 14 residues. CDR3 sequence: CASVGLMNTGELFF. The CDR3 DNA follows: TGTGCCAGCGTGGGACTGATGAACACCGGGGAGCTGTTTTTT.

The chain combines TRBV7-9 with TRBJ1-1; unclear D gene. Trimming shortened V by 1 base and J by 7 bases, and 10 bases separated the two germline ends. CDR1 and CDR2 (germline): SEHNR, FQNEAQ (reference sequence). The CDR3 length is 13 residues. The CDR3 sequence: CASSLEAANEAFF. In DNA form, the CDR3 reads TGTGCCAGCAGCTTAGAAGCCGCCAATGAAGCTTTCTTT.

This clone was seen a few times. The J gene is TRBJ1-6, the V gene TRBV2; a weak D match, TRBD1 (6 bases). CDR1 and CDR2 (germline): SNHLY, FYNNEI. The V and J ends lost 8 bases and 7 bases respectively, with 9 bases between them. The CDR3 spans 12 residues. This chain's CDR3 is CASQGLNSPLHF. In nucleotides, the CDR3 is TGTGCCAGCCAGGGGTTAAATTCACCCCTCCACTTT.

This clone was seen just once. The chain carries TRBV19 and TRBJ1-3; 7 nucleotides agree with TRBD1. This CDR3 has 17 amino acids. V shed 10 bases and J 0 bases; nucleotides not matched to a gene: 15. Germline assignment: CDR1 LNHDA and CDR2 SQIVND (reference sequence). The CDR3 loop reads CATTPQTGTGSGNTIYF. The CDR3 region has the DNA TGTGCCACCACTCCACAGACAGGGACCGGCTCTGGAAACACCATATATTTT.

V gene TRBV2 combines with J gene TRBJ1-5; 7 bases map to TRBD1. The CDR3 extends over 14 amino acids. Germline CDR1 reads SNHLY; CDR2 reads FYNNEI. The V and J ends lost 4 bases and 5 bases, in that order; junction bases with no gene match: 5. CDR3 nucleotide sequence: TGTGCCAGCAGTGCTGACAGGGCTTATCAGCCCCAGCATTTT. Translation: CASSADRAYQPQHF.

The genes are TRBV6-5 and TRBJ1-1, with D unclear. Trimming shortened V by 7 bases and J by 1 base, and 13 bases separated the two germline ends. Per the germline V gene, CDR1 is MNHEY and CDR2 is SVGAGI. This CDR3 region has 14 residues. The CDR3 DNA follows: TGTGCCAGCATCCAGTGGCGAGGGAACACTGAAGCTTTCTTT. It yields the protein CASIQWRGNTEAFF.

J is TRBJ1-6 and V is TRBV9, with D maybe TRBD1 (6 bases). This CDR3 is built from 15 residues. Trimming shortened V by 7 bases and J by 7 bases, and 18 bases separated the two germline ends. CDR1 is SGDLS, CDR2 YYNGEE, per germline. CDR3 amino acids: CASSVGGDTNSPLHF. For the CDR3, the DNA is TGTGCCAGCTCCGTGGGGGGGGACACCAATTCACCCCTCCACTTT.

The chain links TRBV6-6 to TRBJ1-2, with D tentatively TRBD1 (5 bases). Trimming removed 6 bases from V and 3 bases from J, with 11 bases in between. The CDR3 contains 13 residues. CDR1 and CDR2 from the germline V gene are MNHNY and SVGAGI (reference sequence). The CDR3 coding sequence is TGTGCCAGCAGCCCTGACAGCGACTATGGCTACACCTTC. Protein product: CASSPDSDYGYTF.

The rearrangement uses TRBV5-1 and TRBJ2-5; D perhaps matches TRBD2 (7 bases). The germline V gene has CDR1 SGHRS and CDR2 YFSETQ. CDR3 size: 18 residues. With 0 bases removed from V and 3 bases from J, the gap between germline ends came to 21 bases. The CDR3 coding sequence is TGCGCCAGCAGCTTGGCCTTTTTCGCACAGGGAGGGAAAGAGACCCAGTACTTC. It encodes CASSLAFFAQGGKETQYF.

The chain carries TRBV19 and TRBJ2-1; D is undetermined. The CDR3 length is 14 residues. Germline loops: CDR1 LNHDA, CDR2 SQIVND (reference sequence). Trimming took off 5 bases at V and 4 bases at J, with 12 bases between the two ends. The CDR3 reads CASSPYSSYNEQFF. In DNA, the CDR3 is TGTGCCAGTAGTCCTTACTCCTCTTACAATGAGCAGTTCTTC.

The chain employs TRBV5-4 and TRBJ2-7, with 9 bases identical to TRBD2. V shed 0 bases, J shed 2 bases, and the junction held 6 bases outside the gene matches. The CDR3 runs 16 residues. In germline, CDR1 is SGHNT, CDR2 YYREEE (reference sequence). This CDR3 reads CASSLGGSGSPYEQYF. CDR3 DNA sequence: TGTGCCAGCAGCTTGGGGGGTAGCGGGAGTCCCTACGAGCAGTACTTC.

The CDR3 sequence is CASRASGTDTQYF. CDR3 coding DNA: TGTGCCAGCCGGGCTAGCGGAACAGATACGCAGTATTTT. This sequence joins TRBV6-1 and TRBJ2-3; TRBD2 matches 7 bases. V lost 8 bases, J lost 3 bases, and 5 bases stayed unmatched. CDR1 is MNHNS and CDR2 is SASEGT in the germline V gene. The CDR3 totals 13 residues.

The chain has TRBV19 and TRBJ1-5; D is undetermined. CDR1 is LNHDA, CDR2 SQIVND, per germline (reference sequence). Trimming removed 5 bases at V and 6 bases at J, with 11 bases between. This CDR3 has 13 amino acids. CDR3 nucleotides: TGTGCCAGTAGTGGGGATTGGGTTCAGCCCCAGCATTTT. It specifies CASSGDWVQPQHF. The full variable domain, with the rest looked up from reference TRBV19 and TRBJ1-5, is DGGITQSPKYLFRKEGQNVTLSCEQNLNHDAMYWYRQDPGQGLRLIYYSQIVNDFQKGDIAEGYSVSREKKESFPLTVTSAQKNPTAFYLCASSGDWVQPQHFGDGTRLSIL.